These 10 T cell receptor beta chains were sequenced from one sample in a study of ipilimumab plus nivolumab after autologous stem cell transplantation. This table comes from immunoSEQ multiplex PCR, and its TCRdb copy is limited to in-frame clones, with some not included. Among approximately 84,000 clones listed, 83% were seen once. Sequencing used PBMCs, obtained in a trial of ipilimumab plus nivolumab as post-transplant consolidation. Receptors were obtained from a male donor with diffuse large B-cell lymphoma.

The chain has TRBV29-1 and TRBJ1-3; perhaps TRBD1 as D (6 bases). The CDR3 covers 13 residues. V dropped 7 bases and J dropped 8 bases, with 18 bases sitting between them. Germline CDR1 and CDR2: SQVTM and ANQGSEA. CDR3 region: CSAKQGSRYTIYF. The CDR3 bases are TGCAGCGCTAAACAGGGTAGTAGATACACCATATATTTT.

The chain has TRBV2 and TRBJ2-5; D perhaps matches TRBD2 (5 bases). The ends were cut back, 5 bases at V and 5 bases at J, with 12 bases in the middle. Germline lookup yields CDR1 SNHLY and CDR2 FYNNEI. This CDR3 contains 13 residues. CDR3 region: CASSRGLGETQYF. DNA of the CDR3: TGTGCCAGCAGTCGCGGGTTGGGGGAGACCCAGTACTTC.

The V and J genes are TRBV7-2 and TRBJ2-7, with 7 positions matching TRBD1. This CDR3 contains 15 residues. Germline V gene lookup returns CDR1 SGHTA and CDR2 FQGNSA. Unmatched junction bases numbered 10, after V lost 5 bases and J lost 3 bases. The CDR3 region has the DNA TGTGCCAGCAGCCCGAGACAGGGTTTTGTCTACGAGCAGTACTTC. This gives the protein CASSPRQGFVYEQYF.

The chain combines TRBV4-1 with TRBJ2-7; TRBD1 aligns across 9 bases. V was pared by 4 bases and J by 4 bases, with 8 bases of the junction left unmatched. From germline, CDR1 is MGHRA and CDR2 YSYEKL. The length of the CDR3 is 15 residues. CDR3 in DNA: TGCGCCAGCAGCCCTGGACAGGGGCAGAGATACGAGCAGTACTTC. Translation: CASSPGQGQRYEQYF.

CDR3 nucleotides: TGTGCCAGCAGCTCGCTCGGAATTAACTATGGCTACACCTTC. Translated, it gives CASSSLGINYGYTF. V usage is TRBV11-1 and J usage is TRBJ1-2, with D unresolved. The germline CDR1 and CDR2 sequences are SGHAT and FQDESV (reference sequence). The germline V and J ends were trimmed by 4 bases and 1 base, with 10 bases remaining between them. CDR3 length: 14 residues.

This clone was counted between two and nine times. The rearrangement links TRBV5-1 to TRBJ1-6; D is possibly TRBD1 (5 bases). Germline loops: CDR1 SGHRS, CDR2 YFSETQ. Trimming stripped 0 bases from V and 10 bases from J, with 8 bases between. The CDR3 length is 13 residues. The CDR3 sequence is CASSLDKGSPLHF. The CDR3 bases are TGCGCCAGCAGCTTGGATAAGGGGTCACCCCTCCACTTT.

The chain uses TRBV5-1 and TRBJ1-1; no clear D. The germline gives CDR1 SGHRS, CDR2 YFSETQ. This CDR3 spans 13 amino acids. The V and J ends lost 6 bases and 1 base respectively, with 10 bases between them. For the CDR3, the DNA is TGCGCCAGCAAGGAGGGCGCGAACACTGAAGCTTTCTTT. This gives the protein CASKEGANTEAFF.

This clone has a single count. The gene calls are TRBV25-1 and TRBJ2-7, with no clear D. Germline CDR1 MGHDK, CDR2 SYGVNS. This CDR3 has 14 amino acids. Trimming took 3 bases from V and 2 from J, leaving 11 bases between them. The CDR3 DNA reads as TGTGCCAGCAGTGATTATGGCGGAACCTACGAGCAGTACTTC. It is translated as CASSDYGGTYEQYF.

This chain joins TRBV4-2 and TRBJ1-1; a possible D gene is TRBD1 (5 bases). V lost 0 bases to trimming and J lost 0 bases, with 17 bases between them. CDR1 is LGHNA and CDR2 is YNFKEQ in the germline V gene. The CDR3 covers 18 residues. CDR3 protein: CASSQELLGVHMNTEAFF. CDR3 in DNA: TGTGCCAGCAGCCAAGAGTTGTTGGGGGTTCACATGAACACTGAAGCTTTCTTT.

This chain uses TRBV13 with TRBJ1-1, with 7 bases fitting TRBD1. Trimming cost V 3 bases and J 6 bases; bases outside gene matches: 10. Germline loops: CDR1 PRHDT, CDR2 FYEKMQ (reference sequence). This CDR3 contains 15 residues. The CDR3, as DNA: TGTGCCAGCAGCTTCGGTCTACAGGGGAAATCTGAAGCTTTCTTT. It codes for CASSFGLQGKSEAFF.